This passage covers 8 T cell receptor beta chains from one sample sequenced in a study of blood T cell repertoires in COVID-19. The repertoire was sequenced with immunoSEQ multiplex PCR; TCRdb's copy has only in-frame clones and lacks some. The repertoire consists of fewer than 250,000 clones, with around 80% occurring once and the leading ten covering around 12%. Sequences were obtained from peripheral blood. Every receptor here comes from a woman aged 40-49 years with acute or convalescent COVID-19.

This clone was counted only a few times. This chain uses TRBV30 with TRBJ1-2; 8 bases are shared with TRBD1. CDR1 is GTSNPN, CDR2 SVGIG, per germline (reference sequence). The CDR3 length is 16 residues. The V and J ends lost 3 bases and 1 base, in that order; junction bases with no gene match: 10. This CDR3 reads CAWSLGRDRYNYGYTF. The CDR3, as DNA: TGTGCCTGGAGCCTTGGGAGGGACAGGTATAACTATGGCTACACCTTC.

The rearrangement uses TRBV9 and TRBJ2-1; D is unclear. The CDR3 covers 17 residues. Germline loops: CDR1 SGDLS, CDR2 YYNGEE. Trimming stripped 4 bases from V and 0 bases from J, with 17 bases between. CDR3 in amino acids: CASSISDFRSSYNEQFF. Here the CDR3 DNA reads TGTGCCAGCAGCATCTCAGACTTTAGGAGCTCCTACAATGAGCAGTTCTTC.

The chain employs TRBV9 and TRBJ1-3; TRBD1 aligns across 11 bases. Germline V lookup: CDR1 SGDLS, CDR2 YYNGEE. The CDR3 is 17 residues long. V was clipped by 4 bases and J by 2 bases; unmatched bases: 8. CDR3 region: CASSSRTGGFTGNTIYF. As DNA, the CDR3 is TGTGCCAGCAGCTCACGGACAGGGGGCTTCACTGGAAACACCATATATTTT.

The chain is built from TRBV5-6 and TRBJ2-1; perhaps TRBD2 as D (6 bases). V lost 0 bases and J lost 5, with 12 bases in between. This CDR3 has 15 amino acids. Germline V gene sequence: CDR1 SGHDT, CDR2 YYEEEE. CDR3 in amino acids: CASSLGRGRNNEQFF. The CDR3, as DNA: TGTGCCAGCAGCTTGGGGCGGGGCCGAAACAATGAGCAGTTCTTC. The whole variable domain, remainder taken from reference TRBV5-6 and TRBJ2-1, is DAGVTQSPTHLIKTRGQQVTLRCSPKSGHDTVSWYQQALGQGPQFIFQYYEEEERQRGNFPDRFSGHQFPNYSSELNVNALLLGDSALYLCASSLGRGRNNEQFFGPGTRLTVL.

V gene TRBV15 combines with J gene TRBJ2-1, with 11 nucleotides matching TRBD1. Germline V gives CDR1 LNHNV, CDR2 YYDKDF (reference sequence). Trimming at V came to 5 bases and at J to 1 base, leaving 1 base not matched to a gene. The CDR3 totals 15 residues. The CDR3 DNA sequence: TGTGCCACCAGCGGGGACAGGGGGTCCTACAATGAGCAGTTCTTC. It yields the protein CATSGDRGSYNEQFF.

V usage is TRBV29-1 and J usage is TRBJ2-7, with D perhaps TRBD1 (5 bases). Germline lookup yields CDR1 SQVTM and CDR2 ANQGSEA. CDR3 length: 12 residues. CDR3 amino acids: CSVVVRVDEQYF. CDR3 DNA sequence: TGCAGTGTGGTGGTCAGGGTTGACGAGCAGTACTTC.

This rearrangement joins TRBV5-5 to TRBJ2-5; 15 positions agree with TRBD2. V gave up 4 bases and J gave up 5 bases; unmatched junction bases: 3. Germline V gives CDR1 SGHKS, CDR2 YYEKEE (reference sequence). The CDR3 consists of 15 residues. The CDR3 DNA sequence: TGTGCCAGCAGCAAGGGACTAGCGGGGGGTGAGACCCAGTACTTC. It encodes CASSKGLAGGETQYF.

The chain has TRBV27 and TRBJ2-5, with D possibly being TRBD2 (6 bases). The ends were cut back, 6 bases at V and 4 bases at J, with 12 bases in the middle. Germline V gives CDR1 MNHEY, CDR2 SMNVEV (reference sequence). The length of the CDR3 is 13 residues. The CDR3 region is CASRGDWGETQYF. In DNA form, the CDR3 reads TGTGCCAGCAGAGGGGACTGGGGAGAGACCCAGTACTTC.